This entry lists 19 T cell receptor beta chains sequenced from one sample in a study of T cells in Graves' hyperthyroidism and ophthalmopathy. The TCR beta CDR3 regions underwent amplification using RNA transcripts as the source. TCR CDR3 underwent first-round RT-PCR with the HTBI primer set. TCRdb analysed the multiplex PCR reads with MiXCR anew, one entry per CDR3 protein. Counted here are about 580,000 distinct CDR3 sequences, 40% to 55% occurring once; the ten biggest clones make up about 8.3%. Sequencing input: peripheral blood or thyroid tissue (not recorded which). The source is a woman aged 18 to 35 with Graves' hyperthyroidism.

The J gene is TRBJ2-3, the V gene TRBV7-3; a weak D match, TRBD1 (6 bases). Germline loops: CDR1 SGHTA, CDR2 FQGTGA. The CDR3 loop spans 14 amino acids. Trimming stripped 5 bases from V and 4 bases from J, with 13 bases between. The CDR3 DNA follows: TGTGCCAGCAGCACGGTTACAGGGTCAGATACGCAGTATTTT. This gives the protein CASSTVTGSDTQYF.

The chain employs TRBV6-2 or TRBV6-3 and TRBJ2-7, with 12 nucleotides matching TRBD2. CDR1 is MNHEY, CDR2 SVGEGT, per germline. The CDR3 has 15 residues. V trimming: 4 bases; J trimming: 7 bases; junction bases outside the gene matches: 8. CDR3 coding DNA: TGTGCCAGCAGTTCGGGACTAGCGGGCCCTGGTGAGCAGTACTTC. This gives the protein CASSSGLAGPGEQYF.

This clonotype was seen ten or more times. This chain connects TRBV27 to TRBJ1-2; 7 nucleotides agree with TRBD1. Germline trimming cut 6 bases from V and 2 bases from J; bases unmatched to any gene: 9. The CDR3 has 15 residues. Germline assignment: CDR1 MNHEY and CDR2 SMNVEV (reference sequence). The CDR3 loop reads CASSQTVTGNYGYTF. As DNA, the CDR3 is TGTGCCAGCAGCCAAACGGTGACAGGGAACTATGGCTACACCTTC.

In the case of this clonotype: At one end, the junction sequence differs from germline, possibly due to a read error. The CDR3 loop reads CSGGGTRQDYF. The DNA for the CDR3 is TGCAGCGGTGGGGGAACGAGGCAGGATTACTTC. V and J are TRBV29-1 and TRBJ1-2; weak D call: TRBD1 (5 bases). Germline V CDR1 and CDR2: SQVTM, ANQGSEA. The CDR3 sequence is 11 residues long.

The sample holds a few counts of this clonotype. The junction departs from germline at one end; a sequencing error may be responsible. The rearrangement uses TRBV29-1 and TRBJ2-5, with D perhaps matching TRBD1 (6 bases). The CDR3 consists of 16 residues. Germline CDR1 is SQVTM and CDR2 is ANQGSEA. CDR3 amino acids: CAWARAGTGHRETQYF. The CDR3, as DNA: TGTGCCTGGGCCCGTGCCGGGACGGGACATCGAGAGACCCAGTACTTC.

Concerning this clonotype: Since a much larger clone is just one base distant, this may be a read error. The J gene is TRBJ2-7, the V gene TRBV15; TRBD1 is a possible D gene (6 bases). The CDR3 has 14 residues. Germline CDR1 LNHNV, CDR2 YYDKDF (reference sequence). V lost 5 bases and J lost 5, with 16 bases in between. The CDR3 protein is CATSQDIRGHEQYF. The CDR3 DNA reads as TGTGCCACCAGCCAAGATATCAGGGGCCACGAGCAGTACTTC.

As regards this clonotype: Because it lacks the conserved phenylalanine or tryptophan at the end, this CDR3 is likely a read error. The limits of the CDR3 on the DNA are not certain, so only TCRdb's listed CDR3 is given. The rearrangement links TRBV4-1 to TRBJ2-7; TRBD2 reflects the table's D call only, with no check against the DNA. The CDR3 numbers 10 amino acids, ends counted. Germline V lookup: CDR1 MGHRA, CDR2 YSYEKL. CDR3 in amino acids: CASSQAIVAG.

This clonotype showed up many times. The genes are TRBV12-3 or TRBV12-4 and TRBJ1-1; a possible D gene is TRBD1 (5 bases). CDR3 size: 15 residues. V was cut by 5 bases and J by 5 bases, with 18 bases left in between. The CDR3 DNA reads as TGTGCCAGCAGTCCCCGGGAGGGGAGGAGTACTGAAGCTTTCTTT. This gives the protein CASSPREGRSTEAFF.

This chain joins TRBV20-1 and TRBJ1-5, with no clear D. This CDR3 region has 14 residues. Per the germline V gene, CDR1 is DFQATT and CDR2 is SNEGSKA (reference sequence). V lost 4 bases and J 11 bases, leaving 21 bases between the germline ends. CDR3 DNA sequence: TGCAGTGCTAAGGTCGGTACGGGGTCAGAGACCCAGCATTTT. The encoded protein is CSAKVGTGSETQHF.

CDR3 in amino acids: CASSSPGHQETQYF. CDR3 DNA sequence: TGTGCCAGTAGTAGCCCGGGACACCAAGAGACCCAGTACTTC. This chain uses TRBV19 with TRBJ2-5, with D possibly being TRBD1 or TRBD2 (5 bases each). Germline V gives CDR1 LNHDA, CDR2 SQIVND (reference sequence). The ends were cut back, 4 bases at V and 0 bases at J, with 9 bases in the middle. CDR3 length equals 14 residues.

The V and J genes are TRBV3-1 and TRBJ1-2; D perhaps matches TRBD1 (6 bases). This CDR3 has 14 amino acids. The V and J ends lost 5 bases and 4 bases respectively, with 14 bases between them. Germline values: CDR1 LGHDT, CDR2 YNNKEL (reference sequence). The CDR3 spells CASSATGPGYGYTF. The CDR3 DNA sequence: TGTGCCAGCAGCGCCACAGGGCCGGGCTATGGCTACACCTTC.

The gene calls are TRBV19 and TRBJ2-2, with TRBD1 matching 8 bases. This CDR3 has 15 residues. Trimming took 5 bases from V and 4 from J; bases not matched to a gene: 6. Germline loops: CDR1 LNHDA, CDR2 SQIVND (reference sequence). CDR3 DNA: TGTGCCAGTAGTGAGGGACAGGATGTCACCGGGGAGCTGTTTTTT. Encoded protein: CASSEGQDVTGELFF. Combining the CDR3 with reference TRBV19 and TRBJ2-2 gives the whole variable domain DGGITQSPKYLFRKEGQNVTLSCEQNLNHDAMYWYRQDPGQGLRLIYYSQIVNDFQKGDIAEGYSVSREKKESFPLTVTSAQKNPTAFYLCASSEGQDVTGELFFGEGSRLTVL.

This rearrangement joins TRBV5-1 to TRBJ1-6; D remains unclear. The CDR3 is 13 amino acids. Germline-derived CDR1 and CDR2 are SGHRS and YFSETQ. Trimming removed 0 bases at V and 10 bases at J, with 8 bases between. CDR3 in DNA: TGCGCCAGCAGCTTGGAGGGTCTCTCACCCCTCCACTTT. This sequence encodes CASSLEGLSPLHF. The whole variable domain, filled in from reference TRBV5-1 and TRBJ1-6, reads KAGVTQTPRYLIKTRGQQVTLSCSPISGHRSVSWYQQTPGQGLQFLFEYFSETQRNKGNFPGRFSGRQFSNSRSEMNVSTLELGDSALYLCASSLEGLSPLHFGNGTRLTVT.

A few counts support this clonotype. The chain has TRBV7-9 and TRBJ2-7; 9 bases are shared with TRBD2. TRBJ2-1 explains the end of the DNA better; the J call may be wrong. CDR3 length equals 14 residues. Germline-derived CDR1 and CDR2 are SEHNR and FQNEAQ (reference sequence). The CDR3 is CAIRREGTYNEQFF. CDR3 in DNA: TGTGCCATTAGGCGGGAGGGCACCTACAATGAGCAGTTCTTC.

This clonotype appeared many times. The CDR3 sequence is CASSLEARGETQYF. The CDR3 nucleotides read TGTGCCAGCAGCTTAGAGGCCAGGGGAGAGACCCAGTACTTC. This sequence joins TRBV7-2 and TRBJ2-5; a weak D match, TRBD1 (6 bases). The CDR3 spans 14 residues. CDR1 and CDR2 (germline): SGHTA, FQGNSA. V was pared by 1 base and J by 4 bases, with 10 bases between.

This chain connects TRBV2 to TRBJ2-3; TRBD2 might be the D (5 bases). The germline gives CDR1 SNHLY, CDR2 FYNNEI. The CDR3 runs 14 residues. Trimming shortened V by 2 bases and J by 1 base, and 7 bases separated the two germline ends. The CDR3 here is CASSEYGGTDTQYF. In DNA form, the CDR3 reads TGTGCCAGCAGTGAATACGGGGGCACAGATACGCAGTATTTT.

This clonotype was observed many times. The chain joins TRBV10-2 to TRBJ2-7; D is undetermined. CDR1 is WSHSY and CDR2 is SAAADI in the germline V gene. Trimming took off 6 bases at V and 4 bases at J, with 16 bases between the two ends. The CDR3 is made up of 14 amino acids. CDR3 residues: CASRRNRASYEQYF. The CDR3 coding sequence is TGCGCCAGCAGGCGGAACCGAGCGTCGTACGAGCAGTACTTC.

This clonotype was seen ten or more times. The chain combines TRBV27 with TRBJ2-7; 7 bases match TRBD2. The germline gives CDR1 MNHEY, CDR2 SMNVEV (reference sequence). The CDR3 extends over 14 amino acids. V was pared by 5 bases and J by 4 bases, with 8 bases of the junction left unmatched. CDR3 loop: CASSPIAGSYEQYF. The CDR3 DNA is TGTGCCAGCAGTCCCATAGCGGGTTCGTACGAGCAGTACTTC.

At least ten counts were recorded for this clonotype. The chain couples TRBV4-1 to TRBJ1-6, with D tentatively TRBD1 (6 bases). Trimming left V 1 base short and J 10 bases short, with 11 bases between. The CDR3 is 14 residues long. Germline V gene sequence: CDR1 MGHRA, CDR2 YSYEKL. The CDR3 is CASSQVQGLSPLHF. CDR3 coding DNA: TGCGCCAGCAGCCAAGTACAGGGACTATCACCCCTCCACTTT.